This T cell receptor (beta chain) came from a study of T-cell memory formation after mild COVID-19 (dated by TCRdb to 2020 to 2022). With regard to the full study: Most TCR sequence clusters were specific to one of the two donors. Two young, previously healthy adult volunteers, one female and one male, were included in the cohort. T-cell clones expanding and contracting after mild COVID-19 in two donors were tracked by longitudinal TCRalpha and TCRbeta repertoire sequencing. The study at large found these results: Whether the second-wave clones peaking on day 37 were SARS-CoV-2 specific was not confirmed. Only two mild cases were covered in the study, and larger cohorts including severe cases with pre-infection samples were considered necessary. Contracting CD4+ clones appeared mostly in the CM and EM memory subsets, whereas CD8+ clones were enriched in EMRA. Some responding clones were detected in pre-infection memory, suggesting pre-existing cross-reactive memory T cells joined the SARS-CoV-2 response. Clones that contracted from day 15 to 85 showed balanced CD4/CD8 phenotypes, whereas a second wave of clones that expanded from day 15 to 37 leaned towards CD4+.

Sequencing was performed on an Illumina NovaSeq 6000. cDNA libraries for TCRalpha and TCRbeta were prepared by 5'RACE using constant-segment primers, with sample barcodes and unique molecular identifiers added. Trizol reagent was used to extract RNA from every sample. Libraries were amplified in two PCR steps, with a second sample barcode and Illumina TruSeq adapters added in the second step. Sequencing of libraries was performed on an Illumina NovaSeq with 2 x 150 bp paired-end reads. Under the source paper's analysis protocol: With migec v1.2.7, reads were demultiplexed and then collapsed into UMI-guided consensus sequences. Using mixcr v2.1.11, the UMI consensuses were aligned to TRA and TRB V and J templates and assembled into clonotypes. Clonotypes were classified as expanded or contracted when called significant by both edgeR and NoisET, with noise models trained on biological replicates. For edgeR calls, a false discovery rate-adjusted p below 0.01 and a log2 fold-change threshold of 1 were applied. As an exploratory analysis of dynamics, max-normalized trajectories of the 1000 most abundant clonotypes were examined by PCA with hierarchical clustering. Separately sequenced CD4+ and CD8+ repertoires were used to assign the CD4 or CD8 phenotype of responding clones. TCRdb handled the public reads itself, with Q25 trimming in fastp and clone calling in MiXCR, and kept productive beta chains. Identical CDR3 protein sequences are pooled into one entry, listed with their most common genes and DNA. The V and J calls follow TCRdb's processing rather than the paper's. This sample has under 90,000 distinct CDR3 sequences in its table, and more than 11% of those were observed once. The ten biggest clones cover 25% to 35% of the sample.

This clonotype was seen more than once but under ten times. Its binding antigen is unknown. No qualities accompany the bases; no much larger clone lies one base away. Ficoll-Paque density gradient centrifugation was the method used to isolate PBMCs. This TCR was recovered from an adult woman who had mild COVID-19 (a few samples of this study predate the infection). The sample titles of this study are shuffled in the database, so cell type and time point are left out; the donor was told from shared clones. Sequenced: PBMCs or a T cell subset sorted from them (not recorded which).

At the DNA level, the sequence is TGTGCCAGCAGTTACCTGGGGGGACCGGCCTACGAGCAGTACTTC. Translated, it gives CASSYLGGPAYEQYF. Recombination connected TRBV6-2 or TRBV6-3 to TRBJ2-7; TRBD2 is perhaps the D gene, given 6 matching bases. Its CDR3 holds 15 amino acids, cysteine through phenylalanine. Only the CDR3 region is kept as DNA, spanning 45 bases read in frame from base 1. V is clipped by 2 bases and J by 2 bases, and the sequence between their germline boundaries is 13 bases long. CDR1 and CDR2, per the germline V gene, are MNHEY and SVGEGT.